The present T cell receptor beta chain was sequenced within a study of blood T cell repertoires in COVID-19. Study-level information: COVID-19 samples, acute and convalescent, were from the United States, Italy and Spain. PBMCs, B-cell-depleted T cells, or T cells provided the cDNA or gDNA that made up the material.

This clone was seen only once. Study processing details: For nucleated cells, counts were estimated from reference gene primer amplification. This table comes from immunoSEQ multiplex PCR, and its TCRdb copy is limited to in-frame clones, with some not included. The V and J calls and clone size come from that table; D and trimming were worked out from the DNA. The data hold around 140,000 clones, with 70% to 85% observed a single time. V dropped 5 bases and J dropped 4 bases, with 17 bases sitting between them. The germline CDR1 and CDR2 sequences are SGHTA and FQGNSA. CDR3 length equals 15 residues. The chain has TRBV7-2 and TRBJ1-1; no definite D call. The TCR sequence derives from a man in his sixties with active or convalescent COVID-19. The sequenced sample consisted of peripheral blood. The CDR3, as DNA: TGTGCCAGCAGCGGAGTGGGAGGTCGGGGCACTGAAGCTTTCTTT. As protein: CASSGVGGRGTEAFF.